This TCR beta chain stems from a study of blood T cells in healthy people across ages. The use of a sample-barcoded 5' primer and a J-beta primer mix characterized a second PCR of 7 to 11 cycles. Each CDR3 protein gets one entry after TCRdb re-called the 5' RACE reads with MiXCR. The sample carries more than 500,000 distinct CDR3 sequences, 25% to 30% recorded once. V lost 5 bases and J lost 4; bases outside the gene matches: 24. Germline V gene data show CDR1 as SGHTA and CDR2 as FQGNSA. The CDR3 extends over 21 amino acids. Sequencing was performed on blood. The gene calls are TRBV7-2 and TRBJ2-7; 12 nucleotides line up with TRBD2. The TCR sequence derives from a woman in her 70s in good health. CDR3 coding DNA: TGTGCCAGCAGCGCGGGACTAGCGGGCTTGGATCGGTGGGCGAATGAATACGAGCAGTACTTC. This encodes CASSAGLAGLDRWANEYEQYF. Full variable domain (rest looked up from reference TRBV7-2 and TRBJ2-7): GAGVSQSPSNKVTEKGKDVELRCDPISGHTALYWYRQSLGQGLEFLIYFQGNSAPDKSGLPSDRFSAERTGGSVSTLTIQRTQQEDSAVYLCASSAGLAGLDRWANEYEQYFGPGTRLTVT.